Described below is a single T cell receptor (beta chain) sequence and its context. Antigen: not known. The data originate from a study of graft-versus-host responses after intestinal transplantation. As for the study in general: Anti-thymocyte globulin induction was given to all recipients, followed by tacrolimus and steroids for roughly 3 years. Study conclusions and caveats: Individuals carrying graft-donor T cell macrochimerism showed high graft-versus-host to host-versus-graft clonal ratios in allografts. In recipient marrow, GvH clones were found, and some appeared first in ileum or blood. Peak GvH clone levels in circulation were associated with early post-transplant HvG declines.

Assay: immunoSEQ multiplex PCR; the TCRdb copy retains only in-frame clones and omits some. The sample holds approximately 120,000 clones, approximately 94% seen once. The length of the CDR3 is 13 residues. V was pared by 7 bases and J by 0 bases, with 9 bases between. The germline CDR1 and CDR2 sequences are SQVTM and ANQGSEA. The chain recombines TRBV29-1 with TRBJ1-4, with D unresolved. This specimen was unstimulated CD4+ T cells sorted from spleen or lymph node cells, taken before intestinal transplant. The TCR sequence derives from a human donor who received an intestinal transplant. The CDR3 sequence: CSAQLATNEKLFF. In DNA, the CDR3 is TGCAGCGCCCAGCTTGCAACTAATGAAAAACTGTTTTTT.